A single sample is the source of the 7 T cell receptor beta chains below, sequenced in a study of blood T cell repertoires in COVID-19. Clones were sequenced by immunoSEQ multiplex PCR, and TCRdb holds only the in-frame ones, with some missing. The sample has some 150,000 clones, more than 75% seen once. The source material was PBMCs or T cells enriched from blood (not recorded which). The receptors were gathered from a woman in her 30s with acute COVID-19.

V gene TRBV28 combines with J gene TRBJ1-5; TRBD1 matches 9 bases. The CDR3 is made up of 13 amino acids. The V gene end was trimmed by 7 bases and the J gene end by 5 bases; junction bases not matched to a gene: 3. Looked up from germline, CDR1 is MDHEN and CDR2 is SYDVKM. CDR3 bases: TGTGCCAGCATCGGGACAGGGTATCAGCCCCAGCATTTT. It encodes CASIGTGYQPQHF.

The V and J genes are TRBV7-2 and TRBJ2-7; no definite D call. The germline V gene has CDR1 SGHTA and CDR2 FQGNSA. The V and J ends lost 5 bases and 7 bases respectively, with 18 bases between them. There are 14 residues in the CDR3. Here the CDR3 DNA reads TGTGCCAGCAGCATTTTGAGGAGCGCGGCGGAGCAGTACTTC. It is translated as CASSILRSAAEQYF.

CDR3 protein: CASQNTDTYEQYF. The CDR3, as DNA: TGTGCCAGTCAGAACACAGACACCTACGAGCAGTACTTC. The chain combines TRBV19 with TRBJ2-7; D remains ambiguous. CDR3 length: 13 amino acids. Trimming shortened V by 8 bases and J by 2 bases, and 13 bases separated the two germline ends. Germline CDR1 reads LNHDA; CDR2 reads SQIVND (reference sequence). Using reference TRBV19 and TRBJ2-7 for the parts outside the CDR3, the full variable domain is DGGITQSPKYLFRKEGQNVTLSCEQNLNHDAMYWYRQDPGQGLRLIYYSQIVNDFQKGDIAEGYSVSREKKESFPLTVTSAQKNPTAFYLCASQNTDTYEQYFGPGTRLTVT.

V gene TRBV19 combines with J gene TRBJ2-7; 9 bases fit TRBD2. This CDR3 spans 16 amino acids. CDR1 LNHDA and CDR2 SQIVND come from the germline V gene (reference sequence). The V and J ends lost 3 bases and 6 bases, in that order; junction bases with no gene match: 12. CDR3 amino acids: CASSISLNSGRSEQYF. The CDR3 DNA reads TGTGCCAGTAGTATTTCCCTTAATAGCGGGAGATCCGAGCAGTACTTC.

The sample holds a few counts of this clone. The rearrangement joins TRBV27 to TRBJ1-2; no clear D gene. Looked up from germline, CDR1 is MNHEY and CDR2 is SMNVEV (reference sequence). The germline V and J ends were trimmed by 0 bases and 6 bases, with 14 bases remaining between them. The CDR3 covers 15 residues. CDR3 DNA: TGTGCCAGCAGTTTATCGGGTGAGGGTCTGGATGGCTACACCTTC. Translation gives CASSLSGEGLDGYTF.

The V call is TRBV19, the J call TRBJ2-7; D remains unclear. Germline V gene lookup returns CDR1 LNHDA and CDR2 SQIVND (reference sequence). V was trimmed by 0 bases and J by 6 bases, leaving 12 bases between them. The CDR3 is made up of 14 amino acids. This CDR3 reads CASSIDRVASEQYF. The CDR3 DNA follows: TGTGCCAGTAGTATAGATCGAGTTGCTAGCGAGCAGTACTTC.

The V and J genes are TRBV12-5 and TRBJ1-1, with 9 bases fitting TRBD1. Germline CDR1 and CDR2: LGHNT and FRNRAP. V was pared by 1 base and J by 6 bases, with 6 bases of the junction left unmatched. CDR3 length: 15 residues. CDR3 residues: CASGLEQGARAEAFF. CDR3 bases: TGTGCTAGTGGTTTGGAACAGGGGGCTCGGGCTGAAGCTTTCTTT.